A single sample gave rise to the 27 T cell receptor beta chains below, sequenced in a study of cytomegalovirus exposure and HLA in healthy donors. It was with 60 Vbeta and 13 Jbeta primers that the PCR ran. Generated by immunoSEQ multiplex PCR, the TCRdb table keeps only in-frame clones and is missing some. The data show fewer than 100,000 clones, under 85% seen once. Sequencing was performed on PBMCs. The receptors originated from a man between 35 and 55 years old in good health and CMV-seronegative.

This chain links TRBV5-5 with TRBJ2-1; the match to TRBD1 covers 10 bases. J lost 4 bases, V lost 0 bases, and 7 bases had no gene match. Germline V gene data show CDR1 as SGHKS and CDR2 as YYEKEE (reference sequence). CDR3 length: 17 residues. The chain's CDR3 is CASSLAGGQGQYNEQFF. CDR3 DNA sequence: TGTGCCAGCAGCTTGGCCGGGGGACAGGGGCAATACAATGAGCAGTTCTTC.

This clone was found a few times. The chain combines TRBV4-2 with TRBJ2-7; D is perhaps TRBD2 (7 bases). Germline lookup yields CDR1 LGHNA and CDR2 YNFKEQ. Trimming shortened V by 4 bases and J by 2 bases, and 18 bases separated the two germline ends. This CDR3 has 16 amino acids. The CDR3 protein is CASSRGGGRNPYEQYF. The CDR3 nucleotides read TGTGCCAGCAGCCGTGGGGGGGGCCGAAATCCCTACGAGCAGTACTTC.

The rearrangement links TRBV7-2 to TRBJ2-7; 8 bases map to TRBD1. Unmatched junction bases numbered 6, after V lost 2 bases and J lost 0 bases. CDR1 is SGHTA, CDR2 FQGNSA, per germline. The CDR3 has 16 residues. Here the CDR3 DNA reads TGTGCCAGCAGCTTACGCCTGGACAGGGACTCCTACGAGCAGTACTTC. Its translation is CASSLRLDRDSYEQYF.

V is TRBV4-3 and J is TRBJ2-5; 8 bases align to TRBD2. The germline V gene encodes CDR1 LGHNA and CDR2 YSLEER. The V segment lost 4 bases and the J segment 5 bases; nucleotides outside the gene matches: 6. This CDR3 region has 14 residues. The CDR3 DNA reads TGCGCCAGCAGCCGGGGACTAGTGGCGGAGACCCAGTACTTC. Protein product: CASSRGLVAETQYF.

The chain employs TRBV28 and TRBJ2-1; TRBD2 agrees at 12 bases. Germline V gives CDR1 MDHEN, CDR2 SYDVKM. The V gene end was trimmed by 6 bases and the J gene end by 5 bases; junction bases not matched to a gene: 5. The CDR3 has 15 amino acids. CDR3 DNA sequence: TGTGCCAGCAGCAATGGACTAGCGGGGAACAATGAGCAGTTCTTC. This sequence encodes CASSNGLAGNNEQFF.

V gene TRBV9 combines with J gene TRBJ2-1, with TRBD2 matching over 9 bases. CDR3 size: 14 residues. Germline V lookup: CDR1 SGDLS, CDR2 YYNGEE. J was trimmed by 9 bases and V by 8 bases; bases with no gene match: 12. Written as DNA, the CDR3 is TGTGCCAGTCGTACGCTAGCGGGATTGGGTGAGCAGTTCTTC. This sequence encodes CASRTLAGLGEQFF.

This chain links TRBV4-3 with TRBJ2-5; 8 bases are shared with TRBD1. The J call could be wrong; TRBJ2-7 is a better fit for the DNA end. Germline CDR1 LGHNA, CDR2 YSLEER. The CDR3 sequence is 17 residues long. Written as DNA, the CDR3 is TGCGCCAGCAGCCAAGATGCGGCAGGGGGCTTCTCCTACGAGCAGTACTTC. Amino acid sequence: CASSQDAAGGFSYEQYF.

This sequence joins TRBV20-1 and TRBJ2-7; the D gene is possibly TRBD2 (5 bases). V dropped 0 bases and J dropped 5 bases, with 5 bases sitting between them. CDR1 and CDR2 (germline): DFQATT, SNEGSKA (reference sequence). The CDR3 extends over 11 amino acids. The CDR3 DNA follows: TGCAGTGCTAGAGAGAGGGACGAGCAGTACTTC. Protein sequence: CSARERDEQYF.

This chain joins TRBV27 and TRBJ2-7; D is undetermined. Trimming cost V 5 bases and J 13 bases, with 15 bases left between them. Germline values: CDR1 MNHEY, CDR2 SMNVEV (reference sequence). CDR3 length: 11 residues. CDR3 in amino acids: CASSPLVGLYF. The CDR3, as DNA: TGTGCCAGCAGTCCCTTAGTTGGTCTTTACTTC.

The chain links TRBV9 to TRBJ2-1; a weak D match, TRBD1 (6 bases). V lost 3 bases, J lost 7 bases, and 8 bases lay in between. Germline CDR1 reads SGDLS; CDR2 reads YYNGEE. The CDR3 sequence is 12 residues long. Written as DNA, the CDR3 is TGTGCCAGCAGCGGACAGGTGAATGAGCAGTTCTTC. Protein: CASSGQVNEQFF.

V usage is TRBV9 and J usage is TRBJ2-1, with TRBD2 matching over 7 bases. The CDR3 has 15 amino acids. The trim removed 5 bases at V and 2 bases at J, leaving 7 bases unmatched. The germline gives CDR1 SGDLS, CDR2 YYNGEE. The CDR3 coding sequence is TGTGCCAGCAGTGCAACTGGGACTACCTACAATGAGCAGTTCTTC. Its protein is CASSATGTTYNEQFF.

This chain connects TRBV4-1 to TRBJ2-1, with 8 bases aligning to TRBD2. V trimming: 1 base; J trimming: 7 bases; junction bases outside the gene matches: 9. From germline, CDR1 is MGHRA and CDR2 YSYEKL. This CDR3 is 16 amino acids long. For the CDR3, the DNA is TGCGCCAGCAGCCAAGTCACAGCGGGAGTAGATAATGAGCAGTTCTTC. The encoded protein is CASSQVTAGVDNEQFF.

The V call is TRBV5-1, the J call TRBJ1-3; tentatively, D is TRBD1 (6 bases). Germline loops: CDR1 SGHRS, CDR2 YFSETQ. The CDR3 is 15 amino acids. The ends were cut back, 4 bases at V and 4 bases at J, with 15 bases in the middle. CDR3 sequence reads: CASSGTGSRGNTIYF. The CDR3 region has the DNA TGCGCCAGCAGCGGAACAGGGTCGCGAGGAAACACCATATATTTT.

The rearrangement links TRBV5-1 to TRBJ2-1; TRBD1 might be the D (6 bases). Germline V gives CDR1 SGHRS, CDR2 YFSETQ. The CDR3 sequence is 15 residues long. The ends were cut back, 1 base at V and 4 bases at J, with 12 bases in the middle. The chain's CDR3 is CASSLLQGPYNEQFF. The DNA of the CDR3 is TGCGCCAGCAGCTTGTTACAGGGCCCATACAATGAGCAGTTCTTC.

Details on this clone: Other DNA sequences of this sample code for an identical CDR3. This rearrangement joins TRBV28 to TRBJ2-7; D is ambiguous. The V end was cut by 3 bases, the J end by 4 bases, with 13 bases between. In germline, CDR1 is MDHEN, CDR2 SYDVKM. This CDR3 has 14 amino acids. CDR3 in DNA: TGTGCCAGCAGTTTTAAGCCGTTGCGATACGAGCAGTACTTC. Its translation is CASSFKPLRYEQYF.

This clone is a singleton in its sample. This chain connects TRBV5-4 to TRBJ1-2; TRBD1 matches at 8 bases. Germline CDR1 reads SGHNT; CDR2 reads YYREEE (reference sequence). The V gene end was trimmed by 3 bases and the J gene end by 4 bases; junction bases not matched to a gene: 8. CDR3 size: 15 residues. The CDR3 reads CASSSHRGGSYGYTF. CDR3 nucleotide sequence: TGTGCCAGCAGCTCTCACAGGGGGGGGAGCTATGGCTACACCTTC.

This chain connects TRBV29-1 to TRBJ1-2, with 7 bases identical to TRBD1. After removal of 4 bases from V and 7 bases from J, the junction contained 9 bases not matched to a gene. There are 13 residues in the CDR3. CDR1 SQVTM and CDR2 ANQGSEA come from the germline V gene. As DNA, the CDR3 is TGCAGCGTTGTGGTAGGGGGCGCTGGTGGCTACACCTTC. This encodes CSVVVGGAGGYTF.

CDR3 sequence reads: CASSFSGNQETQYF. For the CDR3, the DNA is TGTGCCAGCAGCTTCTCGGGGAACCAAGAGACCCAGTACTTC. The J gene is TRBJ2-5, the V gene TRBV7-9, with TRBD2 as a possible D gene (5 bases). Per the germline V gene, CDR1 is SEHNR and CDR2 is FQNEAQ (reference sequence). Trimming shortened V by 3 bases and J by 0 bases, and 8 bases separated the two germline ends. CDR3 length equals 14 residues.

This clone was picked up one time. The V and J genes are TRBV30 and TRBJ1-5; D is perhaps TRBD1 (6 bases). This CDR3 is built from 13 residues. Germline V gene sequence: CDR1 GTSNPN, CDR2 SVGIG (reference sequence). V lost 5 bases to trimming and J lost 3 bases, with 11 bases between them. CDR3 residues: CAWDGQNNQPQHF. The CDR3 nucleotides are TGTGCCTGGGACGGACAGAACAATCAGCCCCAGCATTTT.

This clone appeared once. The CDR3 DNA is TGTGCCAGCAGCCTGGGACAGAGAAGTACTGAAGCTTTCTTT. Amino acids: CASSLGQRSTEAFF. This chain uses TRBV27 with TRBJ1-1; 7 nucleotides align to TRBD1. The CDR3 has 14 residues. Germline V gene data show CDR1 as MNHEY and CDR2 as SMNVEV (reference sequence). J lost 5 bases, V lost 6 bases, and 9 bases had no gene match.

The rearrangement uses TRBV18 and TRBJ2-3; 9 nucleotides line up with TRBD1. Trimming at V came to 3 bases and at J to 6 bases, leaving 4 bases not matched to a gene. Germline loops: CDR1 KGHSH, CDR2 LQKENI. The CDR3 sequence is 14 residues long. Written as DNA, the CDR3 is TGTGCCAGCTCACCCCTGGGACAGGGTGATACGCAGTATTTT. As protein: CASSPLGQGDTQYF.

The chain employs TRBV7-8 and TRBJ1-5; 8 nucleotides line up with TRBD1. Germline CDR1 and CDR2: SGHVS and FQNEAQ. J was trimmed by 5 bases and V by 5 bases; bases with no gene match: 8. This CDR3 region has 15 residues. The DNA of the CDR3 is TGTGCCAGCAGCGATACGGACAGGGACCATCAGCCCCAGCATTTT. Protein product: CASSDTDRDHQPQHF.

The CDR3, as DNA: TGTGCCAGCAGTCTTGACACAGGGGGCTACACCGGGGAGCTGTTTTTT. Amino acids: CASSLDTGGYTGELFF. The chain employs TRBV27 and TRBJ2-2; TRBD1 matches 9 bases. The CDR3 sequence is 16 residues long. J was trimmed by 3 bases and V by 5 bases; bases with no gene match: 7. From germline, CDR1 is MNHEY and CDR2 SMNVEV (reference sequence).

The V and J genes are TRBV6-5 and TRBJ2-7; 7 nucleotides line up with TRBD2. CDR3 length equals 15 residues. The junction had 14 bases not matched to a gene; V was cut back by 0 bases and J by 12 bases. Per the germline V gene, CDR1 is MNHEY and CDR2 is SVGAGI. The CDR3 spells CASSYSRTSVHDWYF. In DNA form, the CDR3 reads TGTGCCAGCAGTTACTCAAGGACTAGTGTTCATGATTGGTACTTC.

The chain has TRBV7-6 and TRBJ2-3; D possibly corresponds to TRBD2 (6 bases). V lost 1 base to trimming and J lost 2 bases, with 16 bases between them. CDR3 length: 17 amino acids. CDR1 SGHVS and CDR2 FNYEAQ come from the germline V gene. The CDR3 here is CASSLVVGGLNTDTQYF. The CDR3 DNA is TGTGCCAGCAGCTTAGTGGTGGGGGGACTTAACACAGATACGCAGTATTTT.

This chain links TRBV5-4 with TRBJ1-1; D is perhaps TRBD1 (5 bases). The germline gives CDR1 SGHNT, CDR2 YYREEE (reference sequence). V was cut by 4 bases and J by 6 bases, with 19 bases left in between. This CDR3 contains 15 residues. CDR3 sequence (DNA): TGTGCCAGCAGCATGCTCCCGGGGGGACGGGCTGAAGCTTTCTTT. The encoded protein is CASSMLPGGRAEAFF.

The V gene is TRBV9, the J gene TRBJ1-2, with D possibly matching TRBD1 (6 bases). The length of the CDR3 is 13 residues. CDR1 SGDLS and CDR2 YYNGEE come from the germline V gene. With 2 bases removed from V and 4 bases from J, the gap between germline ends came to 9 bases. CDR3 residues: CASSVQGSYGYTF. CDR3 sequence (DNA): TGTGCCAGCAGCGTTCAGGGGAGCTATGGCTACACCTTC.